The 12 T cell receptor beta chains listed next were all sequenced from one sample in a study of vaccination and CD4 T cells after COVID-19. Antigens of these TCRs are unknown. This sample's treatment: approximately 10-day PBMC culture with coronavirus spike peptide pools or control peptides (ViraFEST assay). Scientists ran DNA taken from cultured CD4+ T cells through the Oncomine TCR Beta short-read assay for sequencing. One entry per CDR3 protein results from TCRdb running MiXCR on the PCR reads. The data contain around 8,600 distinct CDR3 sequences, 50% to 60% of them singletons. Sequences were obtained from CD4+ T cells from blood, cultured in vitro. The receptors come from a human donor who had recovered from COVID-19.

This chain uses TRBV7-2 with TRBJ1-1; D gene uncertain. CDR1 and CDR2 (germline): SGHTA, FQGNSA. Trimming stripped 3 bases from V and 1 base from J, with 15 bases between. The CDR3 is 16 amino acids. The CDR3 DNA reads TGTGCCAGCAGCTTGGGCCACGGCCTTGGGAACACTGAAGCTTTCTTT. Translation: CASSLGHGLGNTEAFF. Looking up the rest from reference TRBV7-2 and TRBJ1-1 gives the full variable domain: GAGVSQSPSNKVTEKGKDVELRCDPISGHTALYWYRQSLGQGLEFLIYFQGNSAPDKSGLPSDRFSAERTGGSVSTLTIQRTQQEDSAVYLCASSLGHGLGNTEAFFGQGTRLTVV.

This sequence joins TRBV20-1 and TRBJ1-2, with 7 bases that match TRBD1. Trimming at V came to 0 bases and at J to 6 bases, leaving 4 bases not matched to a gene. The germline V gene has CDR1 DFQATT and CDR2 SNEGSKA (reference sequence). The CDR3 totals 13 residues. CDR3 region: CSARDHRGDGYTF. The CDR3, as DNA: TGCAGTGCTAGAGATCACAGGGGAGATGGCTACACCTTC.

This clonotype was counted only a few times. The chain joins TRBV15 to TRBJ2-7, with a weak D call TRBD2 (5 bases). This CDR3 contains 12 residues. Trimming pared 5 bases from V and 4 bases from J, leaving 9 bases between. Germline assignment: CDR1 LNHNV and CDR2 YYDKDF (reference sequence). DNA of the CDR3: TGTGCCACCAGCTCTAGCTGGTACGAGCAGTACTTC. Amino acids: CATSSSWYEQYF.

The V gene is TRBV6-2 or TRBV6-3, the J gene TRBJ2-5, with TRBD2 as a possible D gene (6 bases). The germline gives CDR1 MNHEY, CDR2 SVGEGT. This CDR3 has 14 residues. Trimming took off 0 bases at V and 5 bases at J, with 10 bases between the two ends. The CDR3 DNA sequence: TGTGCCAGCAGTTACTCCGGGGAGGAGGAGACCCAGTACTTC. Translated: CASSYSGEEETQYF.

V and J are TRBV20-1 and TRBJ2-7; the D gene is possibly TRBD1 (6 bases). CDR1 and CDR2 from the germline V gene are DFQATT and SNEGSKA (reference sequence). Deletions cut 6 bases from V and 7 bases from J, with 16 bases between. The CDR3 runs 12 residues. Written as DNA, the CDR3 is TGCAGTGCCACCGTGGGGGCCAGGGAGCAGTACTTC. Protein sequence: CSATVGAREQYF.

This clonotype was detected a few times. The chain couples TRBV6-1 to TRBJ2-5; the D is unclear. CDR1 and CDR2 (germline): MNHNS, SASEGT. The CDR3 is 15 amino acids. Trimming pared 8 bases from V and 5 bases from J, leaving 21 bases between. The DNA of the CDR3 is TGTGCCAGCCGATCGATCGGGTCCATCAAGGAGACCCAGTACTTC. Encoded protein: CASRSIGSIKETQYF.

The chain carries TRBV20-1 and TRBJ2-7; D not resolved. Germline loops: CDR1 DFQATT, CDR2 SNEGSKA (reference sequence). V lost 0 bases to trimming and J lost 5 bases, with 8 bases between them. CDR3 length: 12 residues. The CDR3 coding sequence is TGCAGTGCTAGAGATCGACTGGACGAGCAGTACTTC. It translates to CSARDRLDEQYF.

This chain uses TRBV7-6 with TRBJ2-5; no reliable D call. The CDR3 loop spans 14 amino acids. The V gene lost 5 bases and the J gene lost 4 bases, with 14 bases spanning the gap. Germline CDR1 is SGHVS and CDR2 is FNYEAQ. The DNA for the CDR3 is TGTGCCAGCAGCAGCGTTCGATCCTCAGAGACCCAGTACTTC. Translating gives CASSSVRSSETQYF.

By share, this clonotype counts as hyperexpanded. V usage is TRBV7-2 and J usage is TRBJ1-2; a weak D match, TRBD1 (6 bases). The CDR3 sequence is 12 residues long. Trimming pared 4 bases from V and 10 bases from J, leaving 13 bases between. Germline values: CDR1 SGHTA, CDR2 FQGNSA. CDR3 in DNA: TGTGCCAGCAGCTCCTATAGGGGGGACTACACCTTC. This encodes CASSSYRGDYTF.

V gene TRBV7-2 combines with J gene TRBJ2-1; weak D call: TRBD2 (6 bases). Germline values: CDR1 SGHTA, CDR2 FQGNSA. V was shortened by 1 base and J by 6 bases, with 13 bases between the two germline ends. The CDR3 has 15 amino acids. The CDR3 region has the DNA TGTGCCAGCAGCTTAGTGACGGGAGTTGGCAATGAGCAGTTCTTC. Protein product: CASSLVTGVGNEQFF.

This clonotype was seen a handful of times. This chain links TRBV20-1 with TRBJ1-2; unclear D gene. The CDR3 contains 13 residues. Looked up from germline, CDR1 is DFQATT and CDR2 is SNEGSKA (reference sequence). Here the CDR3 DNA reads TGCAGCGGGAGGGCGGCAACGTACTATGGCTACACCTTC. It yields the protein CSGRAATYYGYTF.

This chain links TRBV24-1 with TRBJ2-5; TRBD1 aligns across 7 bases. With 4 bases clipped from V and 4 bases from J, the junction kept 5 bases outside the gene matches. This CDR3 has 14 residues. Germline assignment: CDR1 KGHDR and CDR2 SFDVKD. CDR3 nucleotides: TGTGCCACCAGTGACCAGACAGGGAGAGAGACCCAGTACTTC. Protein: CATSDQTGRETQYF.